This T cell receptor (beta chain) was recovered during a study of blood T cell repertoires in COVID-19. The method was immunoSEQ multiplex PCR; TCRdb's version includes in-frame clones alone and lacks a portion of them. Of more than 100,000 clones listed, roughly 75% are singletons. Germline loops: CDR1 MNHEY, CDR2 SVGAGI. The CDR3 sequence is 15 residues long. V was cut by 8 bases and J by 0 bases, with 14 bases left in between. The specimen sequenced was peripheral blood. The source of this sequence is a man in his fifties or sixties with active or convalescent COVID-19. The chain recombines TRBV6-5 with TRBJ1-5, with a possible D match to TRBD1 (6 bases). In nucleotides, the CDR3 is TGTGCCAGCGGATCTTACAGGGATAGCAATCAGCCCCAGCATTTT. This encodes CASGSYRDSNQPQHF.